These 13 T cell receptor beta chains were sequenced from one sample in a study of shared clonotypes between healthy human individuals. Libraries were prepared by immunoSEQ multiplex PCR; TCRdb keeps only in-frame clonotypes and omits some of them. Of under 350,000 clones listed, about nine tenths were seen once; the top ten hold roughly 16%. Sequenced material: memory CD8+ T cells sorted from blood. Documented subset: CD45RO+ cells pooled with CCR7-negative TemRA cells. These receptors were obtained from a man aged 18 to 29 in good health.

V usage is TRBV5-6 and J usage is TRBJ2-7; 10 nucleotides align to TRBD1. This CDR3 contains 15 residues. V lost 4 bases, J lost 2 bases, and 6 bases stayed unmatched. The germline gives CDR1 SGHDT, CDR2 YYEEEE. CDR3 DNA sequence: TGTGCCAGCAGCCTGTTGGGACAGGGGACCTACGAGCAGTACTTC. Amino acid sequence: CASSLLGQGTYEQYF.

In nucleotides, the CDR3 is TGTGCCAGCAGCCCGACTAGCGGGGGCACCGGGGAGCTGTTTTTT. It translates to CASSPTSGGTGELFF. The chain carries TRBV28 and TRBJ2-2, with 12 positions matching TRBD2. Unmatched junction bases numbered 3, after V lost 6 bases and J lost 4 bases. This CDR3 contains 15 residues. In germline, CDR1 is MDHEN, CDR2 SYDVKM.

The chain carries TRBV7-9 and TRBJ1-3; D call uncertain. Germline V gives CDR1 SEHNR, CDR2 FQNEAQ (reference sequence). The CDR3 runs 15 residues. Trimming left V 1 base short and J 2 bases short, with 9 bases between. The CDR3 DNA reads TGTGCCAGCAGCTTAGTAGAGGGCCCTGGAAACACCATATATTTT. Its translation: CASSLVEGPGNTIYF. Complete variable domain (other parts from reference TRBV7-9 and TRBJ1-3): DTGVSQNPRHKITKRGQNVTFRCDPISEHNRLYWYRQTLGQGPEFLTYFQNEAQLEKSRLLSDRFSAERPKGSFSTLEIQRTEQGDSAMYLCASSLVEGPGNTIYFGEGSWLTVV.

The chain uses TRBV6-1 and TRBJ1-1; D ambiguous. The CDR3 runs 15 residues. Germline V lookup: CDR1 MNHNS, CDR2 SASEGT. Trimming stripped 4 bases from V and 0 bases from J, with 12 bases between. The CDR3 is CASSGAGVMNTEAFF. CDR3 nucleotides: TGTGCCAGCAGTGGGGCAGGAGTTATGAACACTGAAGCTTTCTTT.

A note on this clone: A junction boundary mismatches the germline segment, possibly from a read error. The chain carries TRBV7-7 and TRBJ2-7, with a possible D match to TRBD1 (5 bases). The CDR3 is made up of 13 amino acids. Germline loops: CDR1 SSHAT, CDR2 FNYEAQ (reference sequence). The chain's CDR3 is CASSLAGNYEQYF. Here the CDR3 DNA reads TGTGCTAGCAGCTTAGCAGGGAACTACGAGCAGTACTTC.

The chain joins TRBV11-2 to TRBJ1-2, with unresolved D. The CDR3 runs to 11 residues. Per germline, CDR1 SGHAT and CDR2 FQNNGV. V was pared by 3 bases and J by 7 bases, with 6 bases between. This CDR3 is CASSLSGGYTF. The CDR3 DNA reads TGTGCCAGCAGCTTGTCGGGTGGCTACACCTTC.

The chain joins TRBV5-3 to TRBJ1-6; D not certain. TRBV5-3 is an ORF for which the function is uncertain. The CDR3 covers 14 residues. V dropped 1 base and J dropped 6 bases, with 8 bases sitting between them. The CDR3 loop is CARSLKLSNSPLHF. CDR3 bases: TGTGCCAGAAGCTTGAAACTGTCTAATTCACCCCTCCACTTT.

V is TRBV18 and J is TRBJ1-5, with 9 bases that match TRBD1. The CDR3 totals 16 residues. The trim removed 4 bases at V and 4 bases at J, leaving 8 bases unmatched. Germline CDR1 is KGHSH and CDR2 is LQKENI. In DNA form, the CDR3 reads TGTGCCAGCTCACGCGAACAGGGGGCAAAGAATCAGCCCCAGCATTTT. Translation: CASSREQGAKNQPQHF.

The genes are TRBV4-1 and TRBJ1-2, with 7 bases identical to TRBD1. The CDR3 is made up of 14 amino acids. J was trimmed by 6 bases and V by 4 bases; bases with no gene match: 8. Per germline, CDR1 MGHRA and CDR2 YSYEKL. CDR3 protein: CASSRVDRVDGYTF. CDR3 coding DNA: TGCGCCAGCAGCCGGGTTGACAGGGTGGATGGCTACACCTTC.

The chain uses TRBV11-2 and TRBJ2-7; perhaps TRBD2 as D (6 bases). Per germline, CDR1 SGHAT and CDR2 FQNNGV. This CDR3 has 15 residues. Trimming cost V 0 bases and J 0 bases, with 9 bases left between them. DNA for the CDR3: TGTGCCAGCAGCTTAGACCCCGGGAGCTCCTACGAGCAGTACTTC. It specifies CASSLDPGSSYEQYF.

The chain combines TRBV6-5 with TRBJ2-7; D might be TRBD1 (5 bases). CDR1 and CDR2 (germline): MNHEY, SVGAGI. There are 13 residues in the CDR3. The germline V and J ends were trimmed by 0 bases and 6 bases, with 9 bases remaining between them. The CDR3 coding sequence is TGTGCCAGCAGTTACTCGACAGCCGGCGAGCAGTACTTC. This sequence encodes CASSYSTAGEQYF.

The chain combines TRBV5-1 with TRBJ2-7; perhaps TRBD2 as D (5 bases). The CDR3 runs to 14 residues. CDR1 SGHRS and CDR2 YFSETQ come from the germline V gene. V lost 5 bases to trimming and J lost 0 bases, with 12 bases between them. The CDR3 DNA sequence: TGCGCCAGCAGTGGCGCGGGTAGCTCCTACGAGCAGTACTTC. Protein product: CASSGAGSSYEQYF.

A note on this clone: The sample contains more than one DNA sequence encoding this CDR3. The chain couples TRBV30 to TRBJ1-1; no reliable D call. CDR1 and CDR2 from the germline V gene are GTSNPN and SVGIG (reference sequence). V shed 0 bases and J shed 3 bases, with 8 bases lying between them. The CDR3 has 13 amino acids. Written as DNA, the CDR3 is TGTGCCTGGAGTGTAGGAGGAGACACTGAAGCTTTCTTT. Protein sequence: CAWSVGGDTEAFF.